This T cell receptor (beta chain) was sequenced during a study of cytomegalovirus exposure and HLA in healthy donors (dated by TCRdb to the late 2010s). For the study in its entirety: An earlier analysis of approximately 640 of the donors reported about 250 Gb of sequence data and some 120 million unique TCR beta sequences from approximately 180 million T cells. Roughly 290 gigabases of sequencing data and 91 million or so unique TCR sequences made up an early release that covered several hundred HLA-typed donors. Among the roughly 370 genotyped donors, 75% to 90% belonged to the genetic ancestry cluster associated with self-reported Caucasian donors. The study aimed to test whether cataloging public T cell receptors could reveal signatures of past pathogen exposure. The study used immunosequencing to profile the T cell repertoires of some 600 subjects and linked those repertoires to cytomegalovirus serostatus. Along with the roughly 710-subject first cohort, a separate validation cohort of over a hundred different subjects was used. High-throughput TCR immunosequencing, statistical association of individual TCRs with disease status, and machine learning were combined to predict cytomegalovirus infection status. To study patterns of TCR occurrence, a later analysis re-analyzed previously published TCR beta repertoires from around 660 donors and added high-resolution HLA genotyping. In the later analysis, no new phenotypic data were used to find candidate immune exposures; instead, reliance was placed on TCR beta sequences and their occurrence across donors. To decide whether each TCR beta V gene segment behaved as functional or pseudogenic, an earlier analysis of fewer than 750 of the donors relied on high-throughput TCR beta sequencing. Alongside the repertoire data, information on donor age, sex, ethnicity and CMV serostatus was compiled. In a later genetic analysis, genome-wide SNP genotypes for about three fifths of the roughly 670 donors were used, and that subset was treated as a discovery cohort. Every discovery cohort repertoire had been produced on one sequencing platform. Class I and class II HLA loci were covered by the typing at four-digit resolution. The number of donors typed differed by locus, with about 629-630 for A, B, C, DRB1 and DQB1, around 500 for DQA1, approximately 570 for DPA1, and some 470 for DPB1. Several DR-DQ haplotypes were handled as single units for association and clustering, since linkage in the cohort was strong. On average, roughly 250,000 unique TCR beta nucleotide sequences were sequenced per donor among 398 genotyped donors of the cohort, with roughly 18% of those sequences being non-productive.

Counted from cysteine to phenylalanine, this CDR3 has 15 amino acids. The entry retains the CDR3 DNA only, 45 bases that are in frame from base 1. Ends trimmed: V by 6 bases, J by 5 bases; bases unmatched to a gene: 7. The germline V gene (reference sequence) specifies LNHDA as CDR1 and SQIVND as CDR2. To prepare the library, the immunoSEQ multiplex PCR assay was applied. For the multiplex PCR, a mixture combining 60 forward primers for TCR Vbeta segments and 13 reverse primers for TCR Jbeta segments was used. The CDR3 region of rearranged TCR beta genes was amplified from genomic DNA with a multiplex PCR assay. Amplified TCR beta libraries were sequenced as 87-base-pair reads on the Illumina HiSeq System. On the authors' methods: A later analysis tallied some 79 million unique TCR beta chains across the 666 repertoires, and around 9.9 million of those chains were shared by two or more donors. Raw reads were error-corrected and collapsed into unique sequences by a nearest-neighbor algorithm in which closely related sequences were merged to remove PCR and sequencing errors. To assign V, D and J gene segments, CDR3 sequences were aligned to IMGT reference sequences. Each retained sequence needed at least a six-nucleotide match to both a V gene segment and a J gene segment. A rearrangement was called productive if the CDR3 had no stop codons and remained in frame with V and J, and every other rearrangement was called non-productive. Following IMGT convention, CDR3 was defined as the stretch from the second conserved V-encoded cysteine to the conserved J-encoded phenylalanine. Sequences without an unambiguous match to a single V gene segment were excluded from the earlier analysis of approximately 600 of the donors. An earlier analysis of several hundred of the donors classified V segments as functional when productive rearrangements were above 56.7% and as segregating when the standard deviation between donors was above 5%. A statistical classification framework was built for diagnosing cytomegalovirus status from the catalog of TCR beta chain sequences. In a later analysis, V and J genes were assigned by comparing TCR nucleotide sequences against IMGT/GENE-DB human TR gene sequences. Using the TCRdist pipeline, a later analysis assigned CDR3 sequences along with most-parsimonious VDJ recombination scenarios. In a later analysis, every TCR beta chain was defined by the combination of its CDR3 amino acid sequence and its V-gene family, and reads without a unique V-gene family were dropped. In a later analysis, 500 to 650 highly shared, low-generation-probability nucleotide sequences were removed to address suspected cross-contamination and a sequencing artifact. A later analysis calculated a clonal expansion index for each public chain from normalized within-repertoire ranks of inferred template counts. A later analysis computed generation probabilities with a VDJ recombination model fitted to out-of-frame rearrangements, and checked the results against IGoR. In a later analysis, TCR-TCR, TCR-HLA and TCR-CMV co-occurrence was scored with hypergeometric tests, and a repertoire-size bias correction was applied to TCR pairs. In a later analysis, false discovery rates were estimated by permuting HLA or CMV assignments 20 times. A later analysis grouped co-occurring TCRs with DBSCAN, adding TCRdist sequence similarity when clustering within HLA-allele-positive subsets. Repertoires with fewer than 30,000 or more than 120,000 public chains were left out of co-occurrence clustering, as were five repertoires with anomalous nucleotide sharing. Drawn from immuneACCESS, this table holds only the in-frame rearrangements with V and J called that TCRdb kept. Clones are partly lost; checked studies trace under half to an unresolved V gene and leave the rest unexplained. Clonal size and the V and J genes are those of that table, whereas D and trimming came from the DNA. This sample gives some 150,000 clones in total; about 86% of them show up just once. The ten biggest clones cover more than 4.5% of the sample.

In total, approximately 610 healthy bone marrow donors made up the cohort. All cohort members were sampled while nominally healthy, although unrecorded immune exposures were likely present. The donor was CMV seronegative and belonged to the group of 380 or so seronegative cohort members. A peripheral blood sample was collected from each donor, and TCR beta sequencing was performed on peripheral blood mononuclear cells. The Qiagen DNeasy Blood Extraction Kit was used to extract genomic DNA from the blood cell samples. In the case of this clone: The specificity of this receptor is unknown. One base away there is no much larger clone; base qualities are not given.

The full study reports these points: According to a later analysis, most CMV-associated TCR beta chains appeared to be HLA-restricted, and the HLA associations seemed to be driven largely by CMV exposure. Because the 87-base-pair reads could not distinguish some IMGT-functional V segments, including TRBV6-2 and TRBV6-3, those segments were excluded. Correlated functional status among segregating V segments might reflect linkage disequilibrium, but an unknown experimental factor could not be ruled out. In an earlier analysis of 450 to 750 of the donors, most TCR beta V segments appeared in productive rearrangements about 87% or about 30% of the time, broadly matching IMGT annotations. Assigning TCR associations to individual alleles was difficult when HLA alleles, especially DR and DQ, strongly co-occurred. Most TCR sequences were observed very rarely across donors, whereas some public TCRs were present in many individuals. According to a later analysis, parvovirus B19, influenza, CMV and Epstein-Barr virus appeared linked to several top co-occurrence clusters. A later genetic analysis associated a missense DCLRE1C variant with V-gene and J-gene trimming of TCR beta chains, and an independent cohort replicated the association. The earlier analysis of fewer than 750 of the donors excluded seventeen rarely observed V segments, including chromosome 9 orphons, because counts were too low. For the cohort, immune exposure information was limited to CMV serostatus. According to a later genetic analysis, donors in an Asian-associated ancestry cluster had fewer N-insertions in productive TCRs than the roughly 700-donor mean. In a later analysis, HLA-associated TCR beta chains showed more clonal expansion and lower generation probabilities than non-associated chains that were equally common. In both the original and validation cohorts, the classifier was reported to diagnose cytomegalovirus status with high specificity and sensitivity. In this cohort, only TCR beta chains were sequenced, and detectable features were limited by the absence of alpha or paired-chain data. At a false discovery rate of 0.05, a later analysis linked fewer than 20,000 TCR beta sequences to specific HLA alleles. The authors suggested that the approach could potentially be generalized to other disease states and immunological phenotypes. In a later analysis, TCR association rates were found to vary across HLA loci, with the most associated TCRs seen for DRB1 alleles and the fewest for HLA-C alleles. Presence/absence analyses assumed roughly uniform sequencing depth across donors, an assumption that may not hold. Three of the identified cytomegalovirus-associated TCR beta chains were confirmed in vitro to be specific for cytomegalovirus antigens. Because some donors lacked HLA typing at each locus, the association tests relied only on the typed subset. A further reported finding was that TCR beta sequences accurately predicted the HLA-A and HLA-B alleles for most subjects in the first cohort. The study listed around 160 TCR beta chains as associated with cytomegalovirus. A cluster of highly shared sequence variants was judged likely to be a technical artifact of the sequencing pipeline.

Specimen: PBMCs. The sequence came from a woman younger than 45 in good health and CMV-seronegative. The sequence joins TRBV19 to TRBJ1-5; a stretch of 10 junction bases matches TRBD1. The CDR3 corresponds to CASSIDRGHDQPQHF. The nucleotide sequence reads TGTGCCAGTAGCATTGACAGGGGGCACGATCAGCCCCAGCATTTT.